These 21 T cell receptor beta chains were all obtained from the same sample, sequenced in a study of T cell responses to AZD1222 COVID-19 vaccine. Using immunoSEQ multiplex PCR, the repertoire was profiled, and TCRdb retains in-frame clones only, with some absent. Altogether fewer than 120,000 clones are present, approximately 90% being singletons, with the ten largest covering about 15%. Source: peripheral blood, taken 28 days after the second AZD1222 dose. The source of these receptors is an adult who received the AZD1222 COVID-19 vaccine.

As DNA, the CDR3 is TGTGCCAGCAGCTTAAATAGCAATCAGCCCCAGCATTTT. It is translated as CASSLNSNQPQHF. The chain employs TRBV7-2 and TRBJ1-5; D call uncertain. The CDR3 covers 13 residues. The V end was cut by 2 bases, the J end by 0 bases, with 2 bases between. Germline V CDR1 and CDR2: SGHTA, FQGNSA. The entire variable domain, with the rest obtained from reference TRBV7-2 and TRBJ1-5, is as follows: GAGVSQSPSNKVTEKGKDVELRCDPISGHTALYWYRQSLGQGLEFLIYFQGNSAPDKSGLPSDRFSAERTGGSVSTLTIQRTQQEDSAVYLCASSLNSNQPQHFGDGTRLSIL.

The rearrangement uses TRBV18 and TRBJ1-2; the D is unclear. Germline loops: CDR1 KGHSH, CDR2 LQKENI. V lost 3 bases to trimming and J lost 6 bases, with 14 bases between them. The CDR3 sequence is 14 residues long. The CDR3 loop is CASSPRRGRDGYTF. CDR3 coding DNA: TGTGCCAGCTCACCTAGGAGAGGGAGGGATGGCTACACCTTC.

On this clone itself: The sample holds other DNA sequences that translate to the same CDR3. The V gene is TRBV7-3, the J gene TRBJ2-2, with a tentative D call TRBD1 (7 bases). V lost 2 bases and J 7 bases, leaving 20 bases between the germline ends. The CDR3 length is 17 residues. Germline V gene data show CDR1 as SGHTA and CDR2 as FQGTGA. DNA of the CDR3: TGTGCCAGCAGCTTACCGCACTATTCAGGGGGGCACGGGGAGCTGTTTTTT. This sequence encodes CASSLPHYSGGHGELFF.

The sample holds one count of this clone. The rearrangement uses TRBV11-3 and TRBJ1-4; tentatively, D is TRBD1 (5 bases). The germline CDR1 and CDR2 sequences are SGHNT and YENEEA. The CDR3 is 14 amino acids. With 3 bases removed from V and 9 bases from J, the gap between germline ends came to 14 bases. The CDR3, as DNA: TGTGCCAGCAGCTTCCAGGGAGTGAGACAAAAACTGTTTTTT. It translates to CASSFQGVRQKLFF.

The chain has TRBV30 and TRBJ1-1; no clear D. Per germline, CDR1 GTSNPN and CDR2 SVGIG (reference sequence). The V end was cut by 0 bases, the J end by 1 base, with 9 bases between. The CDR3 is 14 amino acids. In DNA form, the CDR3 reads TGTGCCTGGAGTGTCCTCGACGGGAACACTGAAGCTTTCTTT. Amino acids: CAWSVLDGNTEAFF. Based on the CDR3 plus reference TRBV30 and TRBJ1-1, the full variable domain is SQTIHQWPATLVQPVGSPLSLECTVEGTSNPNLYWYRQAAGRGLQLLFYSVGIGQISSEVPQNLSASRPQDRQFILSSKKLLLSDSGFYLCAWSVLDGNTEAFFGQGTRLTVV.

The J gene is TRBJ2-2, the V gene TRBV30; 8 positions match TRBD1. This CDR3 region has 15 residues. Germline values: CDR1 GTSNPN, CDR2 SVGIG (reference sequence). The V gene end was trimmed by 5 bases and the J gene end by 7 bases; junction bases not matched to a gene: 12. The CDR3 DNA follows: TGTGCCTGGGACCGGAGGACAGGGAGAGGCGGGGAGCTGTTTTTT. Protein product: CAWDRRTGRGGELFF.

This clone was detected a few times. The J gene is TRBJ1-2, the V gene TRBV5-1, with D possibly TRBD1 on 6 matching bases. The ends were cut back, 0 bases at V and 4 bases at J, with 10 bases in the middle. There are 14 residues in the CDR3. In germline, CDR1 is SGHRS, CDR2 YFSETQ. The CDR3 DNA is TGCGCCAGCAGCTTGGAAGGACAGTCCTATGGCTACACCTTC. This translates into CASSLEGQSYGYTF.

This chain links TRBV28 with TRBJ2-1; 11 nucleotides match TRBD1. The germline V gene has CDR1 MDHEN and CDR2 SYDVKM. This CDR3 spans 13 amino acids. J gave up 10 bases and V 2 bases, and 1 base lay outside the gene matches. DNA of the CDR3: TGTGCCAGCAGTTTAGGGACAGGGGGAGAGCAGTTCTTC. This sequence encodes CASSLGTGGEQFF.

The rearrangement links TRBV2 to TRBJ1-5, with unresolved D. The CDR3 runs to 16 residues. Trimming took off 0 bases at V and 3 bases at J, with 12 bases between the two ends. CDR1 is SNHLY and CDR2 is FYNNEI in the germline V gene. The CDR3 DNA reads TGTGCCAGCAGTGAAGCGAAGGGTACAGTCAATCAGCCCCAGCATTTT. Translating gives CASSEAKGTVNQPQHF.

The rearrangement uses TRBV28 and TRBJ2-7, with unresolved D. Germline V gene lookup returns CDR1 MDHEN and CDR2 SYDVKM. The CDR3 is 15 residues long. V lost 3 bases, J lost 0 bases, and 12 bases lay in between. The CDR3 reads CASSFRATYSYEQYF. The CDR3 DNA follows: TGTGCCAGCAGTTTTAGGGCTACATACTCCTACGAGCAGTACTTC.

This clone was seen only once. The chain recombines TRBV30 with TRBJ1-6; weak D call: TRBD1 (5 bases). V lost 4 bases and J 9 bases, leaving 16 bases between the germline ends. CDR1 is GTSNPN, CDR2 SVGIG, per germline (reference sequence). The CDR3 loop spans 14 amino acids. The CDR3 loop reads CAWTVSSGGSPLHF. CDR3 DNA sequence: TGTGCCTGGACTGTTAGCTCGGGGGGTTCACCCCTCCACTTT.

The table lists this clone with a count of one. Here the CDR3 reads CASSHRLGLTYNSPLHF. CDR3 in DNA: TGTGCCAGCAGCCATCGGCTGGGCTTGACCTATAATTCACCCCTCCACTTT. The rearrangement links TRBV11-3 to TRBJ1-6; D remains unclear. Germline V gene lookup returns CDR1 SGHNT and CDR2 YENEEA. Trimming stripped 5 bases from V and 2 bases from J, with 16 bases between. There are 17 residues in the CDR3.

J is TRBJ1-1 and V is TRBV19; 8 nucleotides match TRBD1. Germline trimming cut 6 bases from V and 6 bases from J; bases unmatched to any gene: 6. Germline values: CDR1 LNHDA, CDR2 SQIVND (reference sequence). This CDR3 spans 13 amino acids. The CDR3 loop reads CASSKRTGSEAFF. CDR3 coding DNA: TGTGCCAGTAGCAAAAGGACAGGGTCTGAAGCTTTCTTT. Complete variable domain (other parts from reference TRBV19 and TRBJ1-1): DGGITQSPKYLFRKEGQNVTLSCEQNLNHDAMYWYRQDPGQGLRLIYYSQIVNDFQKGDIAEGYSVSREKKESFPLTVTSAQKNPTAFYLCASSKRTGSEAFFGQGTRLTVV.

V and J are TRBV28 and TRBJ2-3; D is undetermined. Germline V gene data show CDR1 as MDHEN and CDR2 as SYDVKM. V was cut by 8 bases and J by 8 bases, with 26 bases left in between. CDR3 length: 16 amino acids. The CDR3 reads CASSAGTLRLMGTQYF. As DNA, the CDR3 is TGTGCCAGCTCCGCCGGTACGTTGAGGCTAATGGGTACGCAGTATTTT.

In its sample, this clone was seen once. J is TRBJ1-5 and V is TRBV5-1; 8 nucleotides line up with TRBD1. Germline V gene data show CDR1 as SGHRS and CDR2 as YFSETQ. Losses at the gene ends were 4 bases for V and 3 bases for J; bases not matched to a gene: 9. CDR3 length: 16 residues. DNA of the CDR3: TGCGCCAGCAGCCCAACAGGGGGGCAACTCAATCAGCCCCAGCATTTT. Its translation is CASSPTGGQLNQPQHF.

CDR3 loop: CASSLDGTIGGRWEQYF. In nucleotides, the CDR3 is TGTGCCAGCAGCCTAGACGGCACGATAGGCGGGAGGTGGGAGCAGTACTTC. The chain has TRBV28 and TRBJ2-7; TRBD2 matches 8 bases. V shed 6 bases, J shed 7 bases, and the junction held 20 bases outside the gene matches. The CDR3 spans 17 residues. CDR1 is MDHEN, CDR2 SYDVKM, per germline.

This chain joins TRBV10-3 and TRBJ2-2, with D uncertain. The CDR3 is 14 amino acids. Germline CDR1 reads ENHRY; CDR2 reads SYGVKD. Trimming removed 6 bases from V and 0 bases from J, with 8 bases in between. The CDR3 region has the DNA TGTGCCATCAGCCTGAACTCGAACACCGGGGAGCTGTTTTTT. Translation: CAISLNSNTGELFF.

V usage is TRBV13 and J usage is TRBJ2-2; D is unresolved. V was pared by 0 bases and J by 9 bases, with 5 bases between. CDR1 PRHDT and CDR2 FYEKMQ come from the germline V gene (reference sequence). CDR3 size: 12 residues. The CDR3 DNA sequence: TGTGCCAGCAGCTTAGGAGCCCGGGAGCTGTTTTTT. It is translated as CASSLGARELFF.

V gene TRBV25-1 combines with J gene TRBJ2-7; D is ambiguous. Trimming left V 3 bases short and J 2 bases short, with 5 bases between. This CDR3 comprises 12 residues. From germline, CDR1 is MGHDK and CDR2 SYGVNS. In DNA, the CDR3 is TGTGCCAGCAGTGACTCTACCTACGAGCAGTACTTC. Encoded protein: CASSDSTYEQYF.

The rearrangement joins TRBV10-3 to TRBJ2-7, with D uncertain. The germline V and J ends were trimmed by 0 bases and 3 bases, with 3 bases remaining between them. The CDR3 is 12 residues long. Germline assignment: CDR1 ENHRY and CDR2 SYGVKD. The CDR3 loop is CAISESGYEQYF. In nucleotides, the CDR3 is TGTGCCATCAGTGAGTCGGGCTACGAGCAGTACTTC.

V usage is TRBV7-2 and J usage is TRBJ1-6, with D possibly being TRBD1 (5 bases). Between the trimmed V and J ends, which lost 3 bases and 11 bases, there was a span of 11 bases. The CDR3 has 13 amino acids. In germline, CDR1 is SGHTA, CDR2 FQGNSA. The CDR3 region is CASSFQGRAPLHF. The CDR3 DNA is TGTGCCAGCAGCTTCCAGGGTAGGGCACCCCTCCACTTT. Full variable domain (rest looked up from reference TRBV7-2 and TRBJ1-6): GAGVSQSPSNKVTEKGKDVELRCDPISGHTALYWYRQSLGQGLEFLIYFQGNSAPDKSGLPSDRFSAERTGGSVSTLTIQRTQQEDSAVYLCASSFQGRAPLHFGNGTRLTVT.